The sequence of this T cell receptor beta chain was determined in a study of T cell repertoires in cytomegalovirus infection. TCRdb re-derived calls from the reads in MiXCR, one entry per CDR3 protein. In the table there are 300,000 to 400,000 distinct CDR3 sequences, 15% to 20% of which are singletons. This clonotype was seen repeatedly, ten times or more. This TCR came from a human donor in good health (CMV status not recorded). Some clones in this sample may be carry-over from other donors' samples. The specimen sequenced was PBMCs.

DNA for the CDR3: TGTGCCAGCAGCCCCAGTGGGGTTACCTATAATTCACCCCTCCACTTT. Its protein product is CASSPSGVTYNSPLHF. This chain connects TRBV7-2 to TRBJ1-6; D remains ambiguous. The CDR3 covers 16 residues. V lost 5 bases to trimming and J lost 2 bases, with 13 bases between them. Germline CDR1 is SGHTA and CDR2 is FQGNSA.